This TCR beta chain comes out of a study of T cells in Graves' hyperthyroidism and ophthalmopathy. Study context: Peripheral blood samples were taken at initial diagnosis, prior to any treatment. Findings of the study overall: Patients with ophthalmopathy were separated from those with stable hyperthyroidism by a 13 V-J model.

This clonotype was recorded many times. The antigen remains undetermined. V shed 7 bases and J shed 0 bases, with 10 bases lying between them. The CDR3 consists of 14 residues. CDR1 is SGHAT and CDR2 is FQNNGV in the germline V gene. The study left out patients who had uncontrolled infection, other autoimmune disease, pregnancy or lactation. Using RNA transcripts as the source, TCR beta CDR3 regions were amplified. With the HTBI primer set, the TCR CDR3 went through a first round of RT-PCR. TCRdb reanalysed the multiplex PCR reads using MiXCR and keeps one entry per CDR3 protein. The sample lists 360,000 or so distinct CDR3 sequences, around 15% occurring once.

The clonotype was recovered from a woman in her sixties with Graves' ophthalmopathy. The sample was blood. This chain joins TRBV11-2 and TRBJ2-1, with D possibly TRBD2 on 6 matching bases. The CDR3: CASKRASSYNEQFF. The DNA of the CDR3 is TGTGCCAGCAAGCGGGCGAGCTCCTACAATGAGCAGTTCTTC.